This T cell receptor (beta chain) stems from a study of T cell responses to AZD1222 COVID-19 vaccine. Germline V CDR1 and CDR2: LNHDA, SQIVND (reference sequence). Deletions cut 0 bases from V and 5 bases from J, with 10 bases between. This CDR3 has 14 amino acids. Measured with immunoSEQ multiplex PCR; TCRdb has only the in-frame clones, and not every one. The sample consists of 130,000 to 150,000 clones, 90% to 95% of them appearing once. Sequences were derived from peripheral blood, sampled on day 0 of AZD1222 vaccination. The receptor was isolated from an adult in good health. The chain recombines TRBV19 with TRBJ2-5; D is perhaps TRBD1 (6 bases). In DNA form, the CDR3 reads TGTGCCAGTAGTATAGAGTGGGGGCGTGAGACCCAGTACTTC. This translates into CASSIEWGRETQYF.